Included here is one T cell receptor (beta chain) sequence, with context. Its cognate antigen is unknown. Every sample gave at least 6 micrograms of total RNA when it was extracted. CDR1 is DFQATT and CDR2 is SNEGSKA in the germline V gene (reference sequence). V was trimmed by 1 base and J by 2 bases, leaving 6 bases between them. This CDR3 comprises 12 residues. The entry originates in a study of blood T cells in healthy people across ages. Study conclusions and caveats: Expanded clonotype changes were possibly confounded by unknown donor CMV status.

The authors ran a second PCR of 7 to 11 cycles using a sample-barcoded 5' primer and a J-beta primer mix. A single record per CDR3 protein comes from TCRdb applying MiXCR to the 5' RACE reads. The sample shows 900,000 to 950,000 distinct CDR3 sequences, roughly 29% of them seen only once. This sample also appeared in a second study, on T cells of mothers and their children. That work contributes: The entire RNA extract went into cDNA synthesis at approximately 1.5 ug per 15 ul. An overlap that was slightly higher, though non-significant, was seen in related mother-child pairs versus unrelated pairs.

V usage is TRBV20-1 and J usage is TRBJ2-7; D is possibly TRBD1 (5 bases). This clonotype was obtained from a woman between 40 and 50 years old in good health. The sequenced sample was blood. DNA of the CDR3: TGCAGTGCTAGAGTAGGGGCCTACGAGCAGTACTTC. Its protein is CSARVGAYEQYF.